A selection of T cell receptor beta chains follows, all from one sample in a study of T cell responses to AZD1222 COVID-19 vaccine. Method: immunoSEQ multiplex PCR; TCRdb's copy keeps in-frame clones and lacks some. The sample lists about 110,000 clones, 81% occurring once. Sequencing used peripheral blood, obtained on day 0 of AZD1222 vaccination. The receptors stem from an adult in good health. CDR3s include the opening cysteine and the closing phenylalanine or tryptophan. The order of the fields is J gene, V gene, D gene, CDR3 DNA, CDR3 protein. A D gene is named only where the DNA matches it firmly.

TRBJ1-3	TRBV5-1	.	TGCGCCAGCAGTTCCGACGACGCTGCTGGAAACACCATATATTTT	CASSSDDAAGNTIYF
TRBJ2-2	TRBV12-3/TRBV12-4	.	TGTGCCAGCAGTTTAACTTCCGGGGAGCTGTTTTTT	CASSLTSGELFF
TRBJ2-7	TRBV2	.	TGTGCCAGCAGTGAGGGCAGTGCCTACGAGCAGTACTTC	CASSEGSAYEQYF
TRBJ1-2	TRBV28	TRBD1	TGTGCCAGCAGTTCCACTTTGATCGGACAGGGAAGGAATGGCTACACCTTC	CASSSTLIGQGRNGYTF
TRBJ2-2	TRBV6-5	.	TGTGCCAGCAGTTACTCCCGGGCGGGGACGATCGGGGAGCTGTTTTTT	CASSYSRAGTIGELFF
TRBJ1-3	TRBV30	TRBD1	TGTGCCGGCATGACAGGGCGGACTGGAAACACCATATATTTT	CAGMTGRTGNTIYF
TRBJ2-5	TRBV7-2	TRBD1	TGTGCCAGCAGCTTAGGGACAGGGGGAGAGACCCAGTACTTC	CASSLGTGGETQYF
TRBJ1-1	TRBV7-3	.	TGTGCCAGCAGCCAAGTCGGGGTAGGTGAAGCTTTCTTT	CASSQVGVGEAFF
TRBJ2-5	TRBV19	.	TGTGCCAGTAGGATCCGAGACTACCTCCAAGAGACCCAGTACTTC	CASRIRDYLQETQYF
TRBJ1-1	TRBV24-1	.	TGTGCCACCAGTGGACCCCTTCTCCCGAACACTGAAGCTTTCTTT	CATSGPLLPNTEAFF